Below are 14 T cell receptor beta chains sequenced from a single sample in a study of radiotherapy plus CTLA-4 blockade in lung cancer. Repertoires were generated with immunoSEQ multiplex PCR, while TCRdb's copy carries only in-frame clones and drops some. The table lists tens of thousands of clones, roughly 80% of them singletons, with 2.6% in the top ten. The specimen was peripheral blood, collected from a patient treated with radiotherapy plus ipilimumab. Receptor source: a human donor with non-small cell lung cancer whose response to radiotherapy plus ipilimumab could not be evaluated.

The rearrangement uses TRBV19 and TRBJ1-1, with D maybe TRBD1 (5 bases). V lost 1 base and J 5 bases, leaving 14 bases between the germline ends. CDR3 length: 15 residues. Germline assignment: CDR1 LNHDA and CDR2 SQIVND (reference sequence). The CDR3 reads CASSIGASAGTEAFF. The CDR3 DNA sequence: TGTGCCAGTAGTATAGGGGCATCTGCAGGGACTGAAGCTTTCTTT. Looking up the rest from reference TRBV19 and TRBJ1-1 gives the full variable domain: DGGITQSPKYLFRKEGQNVTLSCEQNLNHDAMYWYRQDPGQGLRLIYYSQIVNDFQKGDIAEGYSVSREKKESFPLTVTSAQKNPTAFYLCASSIGASAGTEAFFGQGTRLTVV.

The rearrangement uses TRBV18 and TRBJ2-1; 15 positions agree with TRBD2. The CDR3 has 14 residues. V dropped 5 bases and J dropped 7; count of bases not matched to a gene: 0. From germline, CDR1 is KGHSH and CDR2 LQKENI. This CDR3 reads CASSGTSGRNEQFF. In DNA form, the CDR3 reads TGTGCCAGCTCAGGGACTAGCGGGAGGAATGAGCAGTTCTTC.

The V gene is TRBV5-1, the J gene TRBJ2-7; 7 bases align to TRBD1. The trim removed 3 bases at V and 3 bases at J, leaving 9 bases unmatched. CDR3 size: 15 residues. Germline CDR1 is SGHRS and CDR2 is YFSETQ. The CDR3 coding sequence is TGCGCCAGCAGCTGGGCGGACAGGCATATCTACGAGCAGTACTTC. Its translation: CASSWADRHIYEQYF.

The CDR3 region has the DNA TGTGCCAGCAGTCGTCAGGGCTCCTACGAGCAGTACTTC. Protein: CASSRQGSYEQYF. The chain carries TRBV2 and TRBJ2-5; TRBD1 is a possible D gene (5 bases). The last part of the DNA fits TRBJ2-7 better; the J call may be wrong. The CDR3 length is 13 residues. CDR1 and CDR2 (germline): SNHLY, FYNNEI.

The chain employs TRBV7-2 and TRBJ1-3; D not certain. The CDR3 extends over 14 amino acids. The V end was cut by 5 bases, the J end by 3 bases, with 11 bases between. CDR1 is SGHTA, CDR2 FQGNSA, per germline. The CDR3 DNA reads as TGTGCCAGCAGCGGCGAACGGGATGGAAACACCATATATTTT. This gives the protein CASSGERDGNTIYF.

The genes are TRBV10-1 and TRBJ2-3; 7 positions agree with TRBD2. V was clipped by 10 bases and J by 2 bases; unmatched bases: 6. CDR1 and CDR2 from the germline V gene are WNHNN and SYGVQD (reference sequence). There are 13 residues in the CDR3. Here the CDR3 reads CATAGGITDTQYF. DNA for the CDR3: TGCGCCACCGCCGGGGGGATCACAGATACGCAGTATTTT.

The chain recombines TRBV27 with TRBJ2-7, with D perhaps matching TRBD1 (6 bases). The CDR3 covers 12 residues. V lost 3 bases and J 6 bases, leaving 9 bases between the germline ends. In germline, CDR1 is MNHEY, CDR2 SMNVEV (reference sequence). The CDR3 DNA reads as TGTGCCAGCAGTTTCGTAGGGGGCGAGCAGTACTTC. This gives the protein CASSFVGGEQYF.

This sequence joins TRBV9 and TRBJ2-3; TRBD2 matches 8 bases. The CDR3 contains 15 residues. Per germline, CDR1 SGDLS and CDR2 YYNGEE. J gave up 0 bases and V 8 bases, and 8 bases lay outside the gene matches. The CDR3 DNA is TGTGCCAGTAACCGAGGCGGGAGGAGCACAGATACGCAGTATTTT. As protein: CASNRGGRSTDTQYF.

CDR3 nucleotides: TGTGCCAGCAGCAAAACAGACAGCTTTTCACCTGAAAAACTGTTTTTT. Amino acid sequence: CASSKTDSFSPEKLFF. The gene calls are TRBV7-9 and TRBJ1-4; a weak D match, TRBD1 (5 bases). Trimming shortened V by 5 bases and J by 7 bases, and 20 bases separated the two germline ends. The CDR3 totals 16 residues. Looked up from germline, CDR1 is SEHNR and CDR2 is FQNEAQ (reference sequence).

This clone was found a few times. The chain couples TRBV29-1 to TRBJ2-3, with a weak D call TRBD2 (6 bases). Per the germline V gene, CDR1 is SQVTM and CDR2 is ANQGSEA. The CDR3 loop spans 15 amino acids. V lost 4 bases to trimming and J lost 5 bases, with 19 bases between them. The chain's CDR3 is CSVGGEAGWEDTQYF. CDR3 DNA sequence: TGCAGCGTTGGCGGGGAGGCAGGGTGGGAAGATACGCAGTATTTT.

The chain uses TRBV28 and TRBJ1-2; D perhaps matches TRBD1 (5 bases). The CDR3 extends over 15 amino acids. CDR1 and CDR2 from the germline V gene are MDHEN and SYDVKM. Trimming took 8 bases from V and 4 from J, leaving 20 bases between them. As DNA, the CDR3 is TGTGCCAGCTATCCGACAGAGCCTGCGCCCTATGGCTACACCTTC. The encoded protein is CASYPTEPAPYGYTF.

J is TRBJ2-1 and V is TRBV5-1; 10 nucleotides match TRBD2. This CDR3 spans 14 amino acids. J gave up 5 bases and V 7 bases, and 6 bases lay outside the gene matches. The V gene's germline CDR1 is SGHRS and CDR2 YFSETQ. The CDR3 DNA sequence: TGCGCCAGCTCGGAGCGGGGGGGCAACAATGAGCAGTTCTTC. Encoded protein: CASSERGGNNEQFF. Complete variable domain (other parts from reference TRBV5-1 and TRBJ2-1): KAGVTQTPRYLIKTRGQQVTLSCSPISGHRSVSWYQQTPGQGLQFLFEYFSETQRNKGNFPGRFSGRQFSNSRSEMNVSTLELGDSALYLCASSERGGNNEQFFGPGTRLTVL.

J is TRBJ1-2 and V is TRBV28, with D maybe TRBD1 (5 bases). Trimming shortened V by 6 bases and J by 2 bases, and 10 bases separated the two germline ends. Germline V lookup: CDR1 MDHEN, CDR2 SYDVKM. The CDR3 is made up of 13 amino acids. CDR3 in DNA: TGTGCCAGCAGAACGACAGCGAACTATGGCTACACCTTC. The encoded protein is CASRTTANYGYTF.

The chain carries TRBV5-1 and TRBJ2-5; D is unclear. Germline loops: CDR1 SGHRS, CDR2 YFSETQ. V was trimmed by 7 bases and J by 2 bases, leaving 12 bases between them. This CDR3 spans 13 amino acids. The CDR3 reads CASSPGGQETQYF. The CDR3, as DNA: TGCGCCAGCTCCCCCGGCGGACAAGAGACCCAGTACTTC.